This TCR beta chain was observed in a study of shared T cell receptors in the human thymus. TCRdb keeps only in-frame clones here, not all; method: immunoSEQ multiplex PCR. Of hundreds of thousands of clones in the sample, around 87% were seen once. The CDR3 is made up of 18 amino acids. Unmatched junction bases numbered 15, after V lost 1 base and J lost 5 bases. The germline V gene has CDR1 LGHNT and CDR2 FRNRAP. These same data were also listed under a study on human thymus T cells. From that report: Healthy Finnish infants having corrective surgery for congenital heart defects served as donors. The study used thymus tissue resected during corrective heart surgery.

The chain carries TRBV12-5 and TRBJ2-7, with 9 nucleotides matching TRBD1. The specimen sequenced was thymocytes. The clonotype was recovered from a boy in the first two years of life with a congenital heart defect. The CDR3 region is CASGLAPYGRTGAHEQYF. The CDR3 DNA is TGTGCTAGTGGTTTGGCCCCATATGGGAGGACAGGGGCCCACGAGCAGTACTTC.